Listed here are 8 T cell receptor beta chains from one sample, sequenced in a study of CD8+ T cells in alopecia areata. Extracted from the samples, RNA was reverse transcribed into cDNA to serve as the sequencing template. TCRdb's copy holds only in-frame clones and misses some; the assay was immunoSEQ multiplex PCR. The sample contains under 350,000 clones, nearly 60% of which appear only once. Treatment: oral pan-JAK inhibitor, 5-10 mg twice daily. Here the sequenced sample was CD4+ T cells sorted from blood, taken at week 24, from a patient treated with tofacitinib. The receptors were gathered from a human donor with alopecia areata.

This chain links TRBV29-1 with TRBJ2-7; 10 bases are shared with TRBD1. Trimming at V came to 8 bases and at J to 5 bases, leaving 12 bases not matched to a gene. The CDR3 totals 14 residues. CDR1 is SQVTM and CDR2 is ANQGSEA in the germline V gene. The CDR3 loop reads CSLSSGQGSHEQYF. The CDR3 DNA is TGCAGCCTTTCTTCGGGACAGGGGAGCCACGAGCAGTACTTC.

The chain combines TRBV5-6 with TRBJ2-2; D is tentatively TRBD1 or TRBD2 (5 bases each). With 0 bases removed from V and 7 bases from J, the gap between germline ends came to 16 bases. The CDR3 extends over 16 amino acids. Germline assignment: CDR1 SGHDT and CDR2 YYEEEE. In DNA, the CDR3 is TGTGCCAGCAGCTTGGCCAACCGCAGGGACGGCGGGGAGCTGTTTTTT. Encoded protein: CASSLANRRDGGELFF. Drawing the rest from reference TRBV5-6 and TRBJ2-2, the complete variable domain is DAGVTQSPTHLIKTRGQQVTLRCSPKSGHDTVSWYQQALGQGPQFIFQYYEEEERQRGNFPDRFSGHQFPNYSSELNVNALLLGDSALYLCASSLANRRDGGELFFGEGSRLTVL.

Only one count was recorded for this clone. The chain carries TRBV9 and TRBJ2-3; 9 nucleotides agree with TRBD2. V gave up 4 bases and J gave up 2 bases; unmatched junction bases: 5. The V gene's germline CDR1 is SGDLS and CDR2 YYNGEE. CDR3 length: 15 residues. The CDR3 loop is CASSTRLADTDTQYF. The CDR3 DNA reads TGTGCCAGCAGCACCCGACTAGCGGACACAGATACGCAGTATTTT. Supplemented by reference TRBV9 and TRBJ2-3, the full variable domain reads DSGVTQTPKHLITATGQRVTLRCSPRSGDLSVYWYQQSLDQGLQFLIQYYNGEERAKGNILERFSAQQFPDLHSELNLSSLELGDSALYFCASSTRLADTDTQYFGPGTRLTVL.

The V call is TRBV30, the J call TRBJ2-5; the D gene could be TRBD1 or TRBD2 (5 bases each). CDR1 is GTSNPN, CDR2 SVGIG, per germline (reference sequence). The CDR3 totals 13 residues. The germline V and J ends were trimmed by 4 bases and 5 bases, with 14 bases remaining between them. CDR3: CAWTLQGRETQYF. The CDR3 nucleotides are TGTGCCTGGACCCTTCAGGGACGGGAGACCCAGTACTTC.

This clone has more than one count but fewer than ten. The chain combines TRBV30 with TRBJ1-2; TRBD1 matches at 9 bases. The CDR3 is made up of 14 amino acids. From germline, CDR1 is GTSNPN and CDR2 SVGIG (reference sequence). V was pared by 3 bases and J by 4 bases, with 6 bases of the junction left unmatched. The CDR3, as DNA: TGTGCCTGGAGAATACAGGGGGCCGGCTATGGCTACACCTTC. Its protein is CAWRIQGAGYGYTF. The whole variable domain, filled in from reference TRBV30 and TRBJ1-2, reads SQTIHQWPATLVQPVGSPLSLECTVEGTSNPNLYWYRQAAGRGLQLLFYSVGIGQISSEVPQNLSASRPQDRQFILSSKKLLLSDSGFYLCAWRIQGAGYGYTFGSGTRLTVV.

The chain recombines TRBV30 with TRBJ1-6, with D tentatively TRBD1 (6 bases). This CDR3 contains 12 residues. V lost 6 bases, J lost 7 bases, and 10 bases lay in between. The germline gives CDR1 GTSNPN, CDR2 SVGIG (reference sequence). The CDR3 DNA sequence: TGTGCCTGTGGACAGCTGAATTCACCCCTCCACTTT. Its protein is CACGQLNSPLHF.

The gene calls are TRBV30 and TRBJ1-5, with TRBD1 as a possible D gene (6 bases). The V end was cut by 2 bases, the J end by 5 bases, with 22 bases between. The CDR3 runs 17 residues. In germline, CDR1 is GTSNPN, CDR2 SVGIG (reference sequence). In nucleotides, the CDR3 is TGTGCCTGGAGTTCGGGAGTAGGGGGACAAGGTTATCAGCCCCAGCATTTT. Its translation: CAWSSGVGGQGYQPQHF.

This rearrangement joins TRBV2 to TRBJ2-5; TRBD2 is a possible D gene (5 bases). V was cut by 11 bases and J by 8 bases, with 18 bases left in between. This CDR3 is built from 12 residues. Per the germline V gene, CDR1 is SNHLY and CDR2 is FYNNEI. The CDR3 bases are TGTGCCGGCTCGGCACTAGAGGGAACCCAGTACTTC. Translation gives CAGSALEGTQYF.